The 20 T cell receptor beta chains given below trace back to one sample, sequenced in a study of blood T cell repertoires in COVID-19. Assay: immunoSEQ multiplex PCR; the TCRdb copy retains only in-frame clones and omits some. The table lists 430,000 or so clones, around 89% of them singletons. Sequencing used PBMCs or T cells enriched from blood (not recorded which). The receptor source for this set is a woman aged 40 to 55 who had recovered from COVID-19.

This clone has a handful of counts. The chain recombines TRBV6-5 with TRBJ1-1, with D possibly matching TRBD1 (6 bases). CDR1 MNHEY and CDR2 SVGAGI come from the germline V gene. V was pared by 5 bases and J by 2 bases, with 9 bases between. The CDR3 consists of 13 residues. DNA of the CDR3: TGTGCCAGCAGTCGAGGGACAAACACTGAAGCTTTCTTT. Its translation: CASSRGTNTEAFF.

In its sample, this clone was seen a few times. The CDR3 DNA reads TGTGCCAGCAGCGGTCGACTAGCGGGAGGGCCTCAGTTCTTC. Its protein product is CASSGRLAGGPQFF. This chain connects TRBV9 to TRBJ2-1, with 14 bases matching TRBD2. CDR1 SGDLS and CDR2 YYNGEE come from the germline V gene. V was pared by 3 bases and J by 13 bases, with 6 bases of the junction left unmatched. This CDR3 has 14 residues. The full variable domain, its missing parts supplied by reference TRBV9 and TRBJ2-1, is DSGVTQTPKHLITATGQRVTLRCSPRSGDLSVYWYQQSLDQGLQFLIQYYNGEERAKGNILERFSAQQFPDLHSELNLSSLELGDSALYFCASSGRLAGGPQFFGPGTRLTVL.

V usage is TRBV27 and J usage is TRBJ2-2; 10 bases map to TRBD2. There are 17 residues in the CDR3. V gave up 9 bases and J gave up 1 base; unmatched junction bases: 11. Germline V gene sequence: CDR1 MNHEY, CDR2 SMNVEV (reference sequence). The CDR3 sequence is CARSGTSARRNTGELFF. In DNA form, the CDR3 reads TGTGCCAGGTCCGGGACTAGCGCGAGGAGGAACACCGGGGAGCTGTTTTTT.

This clone appeared a few times. The CDR3 spells CSSSGTGNTGELFF. The CDR3 bases are TGCAGCTCTTCCGGGACAGGAAACACCGGGGAGCTGTTTTTT. The V and J genes are TRBV29-1 and TRBJ2-2; TRBD1 matches 8 bases. This CDR3 contains 14 residues. The ends lost 8 bases at V and 2 bases at J; junction bases unmatched: 7. CDR1 and CDR2 (germline): SQVTM, ANQGSEA.

This clone has more than one count but fewer than ten. This sequence joins TRBV5-1 and TRBJ2-5; D call uncertain. CDR1 is SGHRS, CDR2 YFSETQ, per germline. This CDR3 is 12 amino acids long. Between the trimmed V and J ends, which lost 2 bases and 0 bases, there was a span of 2 bases. The CDR3 region is CASSFDQETQYF. The CDR3 nucleotides are TGCGCCAGCAGCTTCGACCAAGAGACCCAGTACTTC.

The V and J genes are TRBV9 and TRBJ2-7; 8 bases line up with TRBD1. Trimming removed 0 bases from V and 0 bases from J; junction bases left unmatched: 11. This CDR3 has 18 residues. Germline V gene lookup returns CDR1 SGDLS and CDR2 YYNGEE. The CDR3 loop reads CASSVGLTGERSSYEQYF. The CDR3 nucleotides read TGTGCCAGCAGCGTAGGCCTGACAGGGGAGAGGAGCTCCTACGAGCAGTACTTC. The full variable domain, in which reference TRBV9 and TRBJ2-7 provide the parts outside the CDR3, is DSGVTQTPKHLITATGQRVTLRCSPRSGDLSVYWYQQSLDQGLQFLIQYYNGEERAKGNILERFSAQQFPDLHSELNLSSLELGDSALYFCASSVGLTGERSSYEQYFGPGTRLTVT.

Only one count was recorded for this clone. This chain joins TRBV10-2 and TRBJ1-1, with TRBD1 as a possible D gene (6 bases). V dropped 5 bases and J dropped 1 base, with 8 bases sitting between them. Germline CDR1 WSHSY, CDR2 SAAADI. This CDR3 comprises 13 residues. Written as DNA, the CDR3 is TGCGCCAGCAGTACACAGGGGAACACTGAAGCTTTCTTT. This codes for CASSTQGNTEAFF.

The V call is TRBV5-1, the J call TRBJ2-7; D unclear. Trimming took 0 bases from V and 4 from J, leaving 11 bases between them. CDR1 and CDR2 from the germline V gene are SGHRS and YFSETQ. The CDR3 has 14 amino acids. In DNA form, the CDR3 reads TGCGCCAGCAGCTTGGGAGGTTTTGGGTACGAGCAGTACTTC. Its protein product is CASSLGGFGYEQYF. The full variable domain, its missing parts supplied by reference TRBV5-1 and TRBJ2-7, is KAGVTQTPRYLIKTRGQQVTLSCSPISGHRSVSWYQQTPGQGLQFLFEYFSETQRNKGNFPGRFSGRQFSNSRSEMNVSTLELGDSALYLCASSLGGFGYEQYFGPGTRLTVT.

In its sample, this clone was seen a few times. The chain has TRBV7-2 and TRBJ1-6; D might be TRBD1 (5 bases). The CDR3 sequence is 16 residues long. Germline V gene sequence: CDR1 SGHTA, CDR2 FQGNSA. V lost 6 bases and J 9 bases, leaving 21 bases between the germline ends. The CDR3 spells CASSPGIQGSGSPLHF. For the CDR3, the DNA is TGTGCCAGCAGTCCTGGAATCCAGGGATCCGGTTCACCCCTCCACTTT.

V and J are TRBV5-8 and TRBJ2-1; possibly TRBD1 for D (8 bases). V dropped 4 bases and J dropped 0 bases, with 17 bases sitting between them. Germline CDR1 is SGHTS and CDR2 is YDEGEE. The length of the CDR3 is 17 residues. DNA for the CDR3: TGTGCCAGCAGCCTCGTTACAGGGGGGGTCTCCTACAATGAGCAGTTCTTC. Translating gives CASSLVTGGVSYNEQFF. The full variable domain, completed using reference TRBV5-8 and TRBJ2-1, is EAGVTQSPTHLIKTRGQQATLRCSPISGHTSVYWYQQALGLGLQFLLWYDEGEERNRGNFPPRFSGRQFPNYSSELNVNALELEDSALYLCASSLVTGGVSYNEQFFGPGTRLTVL.

This clone was detected only a few times. The chain links TRBV3-1 (or the pseudogene TRBV3-2) to TRBJ1-6; 7 nucleotides agree with TRBD1. From germline, CDR1 is LGHDT and CDR2 YNNKEL (reference sequence). The CDR3 consists of 14 residues. V gave up 3 bases and J gave up 8 bases; unmatched junction bases: 4. Here the CDR3 DNA reads TGTGCCAGCAGCCAGAACACAGGGGATTCACCCCTCCACTTT. Amino acids: CASSQNTGDSPLHF.

The chain recombines TRBV29-1 with TRBJ2-2; 10 nucleotides line up with TRBD2. The J segment lost 5 bases and the V segment lost 0 bases, leaving 6 bases of the junction unmatched. CDR3 length: 16 residues. The germline CDR1 and CDR2 sequences are SQVTM and ANQGSEA. CDR3 protein: CSVEDLAGEGTGELFF. As DNA, the CDR3 is TGCAGCGTTGAAGATCTAGCGGGAGAGGGAACCGGGGAGCTGTTTTTT.

There are a few counts of this clone. The chain has TRBV4-1 and TRBJ1-1; perhaps TRBD1 as D (5 bases). The CDR3 totals 15 residues. Between the trimmed V and J ends, which lost 6 bases and 11 bases, there was a span of 25 bases. Germline V gives CDR1 MGHRA, CDR2 YSYEKL. In nucleotides, the CDR3 is TGCGCCAGCAGTCCCTCTGGGGCAGGCCATGAGGTGGCTTTCTTT. Its protein is CASSPSGAGHEVAFF.

The V call is TRBV12-5, the J call TRBJ1-1; 9 bases map to TRBD1. This CDR3 has 16 residues. The V segment lost 0 bases and the J segment 3 bases; nucleotides outside the gene matches: 5. Germline assignment: CDR1 LGHNT and CDR2 FRNRAP. In nucleotides, the CDR3 is TGTGCTAGTGGTTTGGTAATCGGACAGGGGTACACTGAAGCTTTCTTT. This codes for CASGLVIGQGYTEAFF. Variable domain in full (rest from reference TRBV12-5 and TRBJ1-1): DARVTQTPRHKVTEMGQEVTMRCQPILGHNTVFWYRQTMMQGLELLAYFRNRAPLDDSGMPKDRFSAEMPDATLATLKIQPSEPRDSAVYFCASGLVIGQGYTEAFFGQGTRLTVV.

The V call is TRBV27, the J call TRBJ2-2, with 9 bases fitting TRBD1. The CDR3 is made up of 14 amino acids. The germline V gene encodes CDR1 MNHEY and CDR2 SMNVEV (reference sequence). The junction had 6 bases not matched to a gene; V was cut back by 6 bases and J by 7 bases. The CDR3 nucleotides are TGTGCCAGCAGGACAGGGGGAAGAGGCGGGGAGCTGTTTTTT. Residues: CASRTGGRGGELFF.

This clone was counted a few times. The chain carries TRBV11-3 and TRBJ2-1; 7 bases line up with TRBD1. From germline, CDR1 is SGHNT and CDR2 YENEEA. The trim removed 5 bases at V and 1 base at J, leaving 8 bases unmatched. This CDR3 is built from 16 residues. CDR3 nucleotides: TGTGCCAGCAGCGAACAACCGGGACAGTCCTACAATGAGCAGTTCTTC. Protein product: CASSEQPGQSYNEQFF. The whole variable domain, remainder taken from reference TRBV11-3 and TRBJ2-1, is EAGVVQSPRYKIIEKKQPVAFWCNPISGHNTLYWYLQNLGQGPELLIRYENEEAVDDSQLPKDRFSAERLKGVDSTLKIQPAELGDSAVYLCASSEQPGQSYNEQFFGPGTRLTVL.

This sequence joins TRBV6-5 and TRBJ1-2, with D possibly matching TRBD1 (6 bases). This CDR3 has 13 residues. V was clipped by 2 bases and J by 7 bases, with 11 bases between them. Looked up from germline, CDR1 is MNHEY and CDR2 is SVGAGI. Here the CDR3 reads CASSYRGSGGYTF. The CDR3 DNA sequence: TGTGCCAGCAGTTACAGGGGGTCGGGTGGCTACACCTTC.

The chain links TRBV5-5 to TRBJ2-7; 9 nucleotides match TRBD2. The CDR3 is 16 residues long. CDR1 SGHKS and CDR2 YYEKEE come from the germline V gene (reference sequence). The V segment lost 0 bases and the J segment 2 bases; nucleotides outside the gene matches: 6. CDR3 loop: CASSLGPGLATYEQYF. CDR3 DNA: TGTGCCAGCAGCTTGGGCCCGGGACTAGCAACCTACGAGCAGTACTTC.

This sequence joins TRBV9 and TRBJ1-5, with 10 bases identical to TRBD1. The CDR3 consists of 15 residues. Germline V lookup: CDR1 SGDLS, CDR2 YYNGEE. V lost 4 bases and J lost 3; bases outside the gene matches: 4. CDR3 sequence reads: CASSRGQGINQPQHF. CDR3 sequence (DNA): TGTGCCAGCAGCCGGGGACAGGGGATCAATCAGCCCCAGCATTTT.

The rearrangement joins TRBV2 to TRBJ1-2; D is possibly TRBD1 (6 bases). This CDR3 has 12 residues. V was cut by 10 bases and J by 8 bases, with 17 bases left in between. Germline V gene lookup returns CDR1 SNHLY and CDR2 FYNNEI. The CDR3 coding sequence is TGTGCCACCGACGGGGGGGGGCACGGCTACACCTTC. Protein: CATDGGGHGYTF.